A single sample gave rise to the 29 T cell receptor beta chains below, sequenced in a study of T cell responses to AZD1222 COVID-19 vaccine. Assay used: immunoSEQ multiplex PCR; TCRdb lists only in-frame clones, some missing. The repertoire includes about 140,000 clones, under 95% of them detected once, and 2.5% to 3.5% sits in the top ten. The source was peripheral blood, collected on day 0 of AZD1222 vaccination. The receptors derive from an adult in good health.

The V gene is TRBV7-2, the J gene TRBJ1-2, with D maybe TRBD1 (6 bases). CDR3 length: 14 amino acids. Deletions cut 0 bases from V and 5 bases from J, with 10 bases between. Germline values: CDR1 SGHTA, CDR2 FQGNSA. DNA of the CDR3: TGTGCCAGCAGCTTAGCGTCGGGGGCGTATGGCTACACCTTC. Protein sequence: CASSLASGAYGYTF.

The chain couples TRBV6-4 to TRBJ2-1; 9 nucleotides agree with TRBD2. The CDR3 extends over 15 amino acids. With V trimmed by 5 bases and J by 4 bases, 6 bases remained unmatched. Germline V gene lookup returns CDR1 MRHNA and CDR2 SNTAGT. CDR3 coding DNA: TGTGCCAGCAGTCGGGGGACTAGCTTTTACAATGAGCAGTTCTTC. Protein product: CASSRGTSFYNEQFF.

The chain recombines TRBV4-3 with TRBJ1-5; 7 bases are a match to TRBD1. The CDR3 has 16 amino acids. Germline CDR1 and CDR2: LGHNA and YSLEER. Trimming removed 0 bases from V and 2 bases from J; junction bases left unmatched: 4. In nucleotides, the CDR3 is TGCGCCAGCAGCCAAGACGCAGGGGGAGGCAATCAGCCCCAGCATTTT. Translated: CASSQDAGGGNQPQHF.

The chain is built from TRBV18 and TRBJ1-1, with D uncertain. The germline V gene has CDR1 KGHSH and CDR2 LQKENI. The CDR3 totals 13 residues. V lost 4 bases, J lost 10 bases, and 16 bases lay in between. CDR3 bases: TGTGCCAGCTCACAGAATAACGCCTACGGAGCTTTCTTT. Amino acid sequence: CASSQNNAYGAFF.

The rearrangement links TRBV7-2 to TRBJ1-6; D ambiguous. Germline V CDR1 and CDR2: SGHTA, FQGNSA. V was pared by 5 bases and J by 7 bases, with 12 bases between. The CDR3 contains 14 residues. CDR3 sequence: CASSPESMNSPLHF. DNA for the CDR3: TGTGCCAGCAGCCCGGAGAGCATGAATTCACCCCTCCACTTT.

V gene TRBV28 combines with J gene TRBJ1-5; 10 bases match TRBD1. Germline assignment: CDR1 MDHEN and CDR2 SYDVKM. J was trimmed by 6 bases and V by 6 bases; bases with no gene match: 5. This CDR3 region has 14 residues. DNA for the CDR3: TGTGCCAGCAGCGGGACAGGGGTTTCTCAGCCCCAGCATTTT. This sequence encodes CASSGTGVSQPQHF. Together with reference TRBV28 and TRBJ1-5, the CDR3 gives the full variable domain: DVKVTQSSRYLVKRTGEKVFLECVQDMDHENMFWYRQDPGLGLRLIYFSYDVKMKEKGDIPEGYSVSREKKERFSLILESASTNQTSMYLCASSGTGVSQPQHFGDGTRLSIL.

The V call is TRBV6-4, the J call TRBJ2-7; D call uncertain. The V end lost 3 bases, the J end lost 2 bases, and 17 bases lay between the germline ends. CDR3 size: 16 residues. Germline V gene sequence: CDR1 MRHNA, CDR2 SNTAGT. In nucleotides, the CDR3 is TGTGCCAGCAGTGATCGCAACGACAAGTGGGCCTACGAGCAGTACTTC. Its translation: CASSDRNDKWAYEQYF.

The chain is built from TRBV4-1 and TRBJ2-3; D is uncertain. Germline values: CDR1 MGHRA, CDR2 YSYEKL. Trimming removed 3 bases from V and 3 bases from J, with 10 bases in between. The CDR3 covers 14 residues. CDR3 coding DNA: TGCGCCAGCAGCCACCGCCATGGAACAGATACGCAGTATTTT. It yields the protein CASSHRHGTDTQYF.

This chain links TRBV29-1 with TRBJ2-2, with D hard to call. CDR3 length: 13 amino acids. Trimming took off 3 bases at V and 4 bases at J, with 9 bases between the two ends. Per germline, CDR1 SQVTM and CDR2 ANQGSEA. DNA of the CDR3: TGCAGCGTTGATATGGGGTTCACCGGGGAGCTGTTTTTT. Translated, it gives CSVDMGFTGELFF.

The rearrangement links TRBV5-1 to TRBJ1-5, with D hard to call. There are 14 residues in the CDR3. Germline V gives CDR1 SGHRS, CDR2 YFSETQ. The V end lost 6 bases, the J end lost 5 bases, and 15 bases lay between the germline ends. For the CDR3, the DNA is TGCGCCAGCACTCGGCGGGCCGGGGATCAGCCCCAGCATTTT. It encodes CASTRRAGDQPQHF.

The chain joins TRBV4-1 to TRBJ2-2, with D perhaps matching TRBD1 or TRBD2 (6 bases each). From germline, CDR1 is MGHRA and CDR2 YSYEKL. The CDR3 length is 13 residues. CDR3 amino acids: CAGGDTNTGELFF. CDR3 DNA sequence: TGCGCTGGAGGGGACACTAACACCGGGGAGCTGTTTTTT.

J is TRBJ2-5 and V is TRBV7-5; TRBD1, as called in the table, went unchecked against the DNA. TRBV7-5 is deemed a pseudogene. This CDR3 is 18 amino acids long. Here the CDR3 reads CARSSYHHRYLYQETQYF. DNA for the CDR3: TGTGCCAGAAGCTCCTACCATCACAGGTACCTGTACCAAGAGACCCAGTACTTC.

This clone was recorded once. The chain combines TRBV28 with TRBJ1-5; D gene unclear. This CDR3 contains 12 residues. The V end was cut by 7 bases, the J end by 7 bases, with 11 bases between. CDR1 is MDHEN, CDR2 SYDVKM, per germline. The CDR3: CASNGLGQPQHF. The CDR3 DNA is TGTGCCAGCAATGGACTGGGGCAGCCCCAGCATTTT.

The rearrangement joins TRBV18 to TRBJ1-2; possible D gene TRBD1, 5 bases. The CDR3 is made up of 12 amino acids. The V end was cut by 4 bases, the J end by 8 bases, with 11 bases between. The germline V gene has CDR1 KGHSH and CDR2 LQKENI. CDR3 sequence reads: CASSQGAYGYTF. Written as DNA, the CDR3 is TGTGCCAGCTCACAAGGGGCGTACGGCTACACCTTC.

The chain carries TRBV5-1 and TRBJ1-2, with D maybe TRBD1 (5 bases). The CDR3 is made up of 12 amino acids. V lost 3 bases and J 6 bases, leaving 9 bases between the germline ends. Germline V gene data show CDR1 as SGHRS and CDR2 as YFSETQ. The CDR3 spells CASSWGTDGYTF. CDR3 coding DNA: TGCGCCAGCAGCTGGGGGACGGATGGCTACACCTTC.

The J gene is TRBJ2-7, the V gene TRBV5-1, with D maybe TRBD2 (6 bases). With 3 bases removed from V and 0 bases from J, the gap between germline ends came to 13 bases. The CDR3 length is 15 residues. CDR1 SGHRS and CDR2 YFSETQ come from the germline V gene. CDR3 sequence (DNA): TGCGCCAGCAGCTGGGGGGACCCAAGCTCCTACGAGCAGTACTTC. This encodes CASSWGDPSSYEQYF.

CDR3 residues: CASSKGHIELSSYNSPLHF. DNA of the CDR3: TGTGCCAGCAGCAAAGGGCACATCGAACTAAGCTCCTATAATTCACCCCTCCACTTT. The gene calls are TRBV21-1 and TRBJ1-6. TRBV21-1 is termed a pseudogene. This CDR3 has 19 amino acids.

This clone was detected once. The chain recombines TRBV14 with TRBJ2-2; D may be TRBD2 (5 bases). V was shortened by 4 bases and J by 6 bases, with 12 bases between the two germline ends. The CDR3 has 14 residues. CDR1 is SGHDN and CDR2 is FVKESK in the germline V gene. CDR3 amino acids: CASSPGLASGELFF. CDR3 bases: TGTGCCAGCAGCCCCGGACTGGCTTCCGGGGAGCTGTTTTTT.

The chain links TRBV9 to TRBJ2-1; D possibly corresponds to TRBD1 (5 bases). This CDR3 is built from 13 residues. Germline CDR1 and CDR2: SGDLS and YYNGEE. The V and J ends lost 0 bases and 6 bases respectively, with 7 bases between them. CDR3 sequence: CASSVGQLNEQFF. CDR3 in DNA: TGTGCCAGCAGCGTAGGACAGCTCAATGAGCAGTTCTTC.

The chain joins TRBV6-2 or TRBV6-3 to TRBJ1-2, with D possibly being TRBD1 (5 bases). The ends were cut back, 1 base at V and 0 bases at J, with 12 bases in the middle. This CDR3 has 16 residues. Per the germline V gene, CDR1 is MNHEY and CDR2 is SVGEGT. CDR3: CASSYWDGATNYGYTF. CDR3 DNA: TGTGCCAGCAGTTACTGGGACGGGGCTACTAACTATGGCTACACCTTC.

The V and J genes are TRBV19 and TRBJ2-1, with no clear D. The CDR3 is 13 residues long. CDR1 LNHDA and CDR2 SQIVND come from the germline V gene (reference sequence). Trimming shortened V by 1 base and J by 4 bases, and 5 bases separated the two germline ends. CDR3 sequence reads: CASSIGQYNEQFF. In DNA, the CDR3 is TGTGCCAGTAGTATAGGTCAGTACAATGAGCAGTTCTTC.

This clone showed up just a few times. CDR3 nucleotides: TGTGCCAGCACCGGGACAGCTAGCAATCAGCCCCAGCATTTT. It translates to CASTGTASNQPQHF. This chain connects TRBV2 to TRBJ1-5, with TRBD1 matching 7 bases. Per the germline V gene, CDR1 is SNHLY and CDR2 is FYNNEI. The CDR3 length is 14 residues. Trimming removed 7 bases from V and 0 bases from J; junction bases left unmatched: 3.

This clone was detected a few times. The chain has TRBV7-8 and TRBJ1-1; D ambiguous. Trimming took off 4 bases at V and 4 bases at J, with 16 bases between the two ends. CDR3 length equals 15 residues. CDR1 is SGHVS and CDR2 is FQNEAQ in the germline V gene. Here the CDR3 DNA reads TGTGCCAGCAGCTCCGGGTTACCCCTTGGCACTGAAGCTTTCTTT. Protein: CASSSGLPLGTEAFF. Filled out from reference TRBV7-8 and TRBJ1-1, the complete variable domain reads GAGVSQSPRYKVAKRGQDVALRCDPISGHVSLFWYQQALGQGPEFLTYFQNEAQLDKSGLPSDRFFAERPEGSVSTLKIQRTQQEDSAVYLCASSSGLPLGTEAFFGQGTRLTVV.

The chain joins TRBV19 to TRBJ2-5, with TRBD1 as a possible D gene (5 bases). CDR1 and CDR2 from the germline V gene are LNHDA and SQIVND (reference sequence). V lost 2 bases, J lost 5 bases, and 9 bases lay in between. This CDR3 region has 13 residues. The CDR3 bases are TGTGCCAGTAGTATATCTGGGGCCGAGACCCAGTACTTC. Amino acid sequence: CASSISGAETQYF.

V usage is TRBV9 and J usage is TRBJ2-6; no firm D call. Germline V gene data show CDR1 as SGDLS and CDR2 as YYNGEE. V was pared by 1 base and J by 0 bases, with 2 bases between. The CDR3 runs 14 residues. CDR3 bases: TGTGCCAGCAGCGTAATCTCTGGGGCCAACGTCCTGACTTTC. This codes for CASSVISGANVLTF.

The rearrangement joins TRBV4-1 to TRBJ2-7, with a tentative D call TRBD2 (5 bases). V was trimmed by 4 bases and J by 3 bases, leaving 16 bases between them. Per germline, CDR1 MGHRA and CDR2 YSYEKL. The length of the CDR3 is 15 residues. The CDR3 region is CASSPYEEDLYEQYF. The CDR3 nucleotides read TGCGCCAGCAGCCCCTACGAGGAGGACCTCTACGAGCAGTACTTC.

The chain carries TRBV27 and TRBJ2-3; 8 nucleotides align to TRBD2. The germline V gene encodes CDR1 MNHEY and CDR2 SMNVEV (reference sequence). J lost 15 bases, V lost 2 bases, and 13 bases had no gene match. The CDR3 runs to 14 residues. The CDR3 here is CASSLDYRGTSRYF. DNA for the CDR3: TGTGCCAGCAGTTTAGACTATCGCGGGACTAGTCGTTATTTT.

The chain couples TRBV5-1 to TRBJ1-5; 7 nucleotides match TRBD1. Unmatched junction bases numbered 7, after V lost 5 bases and J lost 5 bases. CDR1 and CDR2 (germline): SGHRS, YFSETQ. This CDR3 has 14 residues. The CDR3 protein is CASSPTGSYQPQHF. CDR3 nucleotide sequence: TGCGCCAGCAGTCCGACAGGGTCGTATCAGCCCCAGCATTTT.

This clone came up a few times. The chain has TRBV10-3 and TRBJ2-5; tentatively, D is TRBD2 (6 bases). The CDR3 covers 15 residues. Per the germline V gene, CDR1 is ENHRY and CDR2 is SYGVKD. Trimming left V 0 bases short and J 3 bases short, with 11 bases between. CDR3 sequence (DNA): TGTGCCATCAGTGAGTCGGTTTCGGGGGAAGAGACCCAGTACTTC. Translation: CAISESVSGEETQYF.